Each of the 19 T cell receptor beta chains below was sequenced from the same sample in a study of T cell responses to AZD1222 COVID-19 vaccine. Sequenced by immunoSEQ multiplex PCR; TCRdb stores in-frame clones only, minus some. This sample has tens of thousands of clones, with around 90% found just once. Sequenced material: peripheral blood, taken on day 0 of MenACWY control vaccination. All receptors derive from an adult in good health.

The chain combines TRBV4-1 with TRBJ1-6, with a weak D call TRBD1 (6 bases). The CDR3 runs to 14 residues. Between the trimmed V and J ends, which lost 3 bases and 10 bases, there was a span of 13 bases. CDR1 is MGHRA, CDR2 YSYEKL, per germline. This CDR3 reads CASSHGGAWSPLHF. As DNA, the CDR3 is TGCGCCAGCAGCCACGGGGGCGCCTGGTCACCCCTCCACTTT.

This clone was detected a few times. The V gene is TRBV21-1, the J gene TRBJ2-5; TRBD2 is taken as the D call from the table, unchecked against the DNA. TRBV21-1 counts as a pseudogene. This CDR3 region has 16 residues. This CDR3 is CASSKGRLAGGPTQYF. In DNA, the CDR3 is TGTGCCAGCAGCAAAGGGCGACTAGCGGGGGGCCCGACCCAGTACTTC.

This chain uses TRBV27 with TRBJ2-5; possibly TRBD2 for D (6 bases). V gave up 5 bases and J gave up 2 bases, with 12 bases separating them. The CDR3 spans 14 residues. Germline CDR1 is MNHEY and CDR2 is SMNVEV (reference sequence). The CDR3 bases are TGTGCCAGCAGTGGGGTAGCGGCTCAAGAGACCCAGTACTTC. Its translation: CASSGVAAQETQYF.

Here the CDR3 DNA reads TGCAGTGCTAGTGGAGGACTAAACACAGATACGCAGTATTTT. This sequence encodes CSASGGLNTDTQYF. The chain joins TRBV20-1 to TRBJ2-3, with a tentative D call TRBD2 (6 bases). The CDR3 totals 14 residues. V lost 3 bases and J lost 2, with 12 bases in between. Germline CDR1 and CDR2: DFQATT and SNEGSKA (reference sequence).

The CDR3 loop is CASSDSVGQAREGSYYTGELFF. The CDR3 DNA is TGTGCCAGCAGTGACTCGGTTGGGCAGGCCCGGGAGGGGAGCTATTACACCGGGGAGCTGTTTTTT. The chain employs TRBV6-4 and TRBJ2-2; 8 bases agree with TRBD2. J gave up 3 bases and V 0 bases, and 21 bases lay outside the gene matches. The germline CDR1 and CDR2 sequences are MRHNA and SNTAGT. The CDR3 runs 22 residues.

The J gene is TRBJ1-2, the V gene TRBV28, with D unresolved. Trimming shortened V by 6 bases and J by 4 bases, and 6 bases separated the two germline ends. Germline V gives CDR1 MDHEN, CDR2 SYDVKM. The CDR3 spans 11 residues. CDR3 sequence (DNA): TGTGCCAGCAGGGGCAGCTATGGCTACACCTTC. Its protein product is CASRGSYGYTF.

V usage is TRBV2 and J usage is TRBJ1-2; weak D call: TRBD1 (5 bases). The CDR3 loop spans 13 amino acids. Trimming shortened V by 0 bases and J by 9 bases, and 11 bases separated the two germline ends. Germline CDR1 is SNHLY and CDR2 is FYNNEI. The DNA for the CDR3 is TGTGCCAGCAGTGAAGCATCAGGGACCCGCTACACCTTC. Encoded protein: CASSEASGTRYTF.

The CDR3 reads CASSPRSDGTGELFF. As DNA, the CDR3 is TGTGCCAGCTCACCCAGATCCGATGGGACCGGGGAGCTGTTTTTT. The V call is TRBV18, the J call TRBJ2-2; no clear D gene. The CDR3 extends over 15 amino acids. The V and J ends lost 3 bases and 5 bases respectively, with 13 bases between them. Per the germline V gene, CDR1 is KGHSH and CDR2 is LQKENI.

The CDR3 sequence is CASSITGNNGYTF. The CDR3 DNA sequence: TGTGCCAGTAGTATTACAGGGAATAATGGCTACACCTTC. The chain links TRBV19 to TRBJ1-2; maybe TRBD1 (6 bases). The CDR3 is 13 residues long. Germline CDR1 LNHDA, CDR2 SQIVND (reference sequence). V shed 3 bases and J shed 6 bases, with 11 bases lying between them.

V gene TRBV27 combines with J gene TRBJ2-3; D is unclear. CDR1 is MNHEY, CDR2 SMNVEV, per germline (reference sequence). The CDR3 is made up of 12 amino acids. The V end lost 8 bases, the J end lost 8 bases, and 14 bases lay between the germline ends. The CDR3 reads CASCLLLPTQYF. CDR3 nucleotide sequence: TGTGCCAGCTGCCTACTCCTGCCTACGCAGTATTTT.

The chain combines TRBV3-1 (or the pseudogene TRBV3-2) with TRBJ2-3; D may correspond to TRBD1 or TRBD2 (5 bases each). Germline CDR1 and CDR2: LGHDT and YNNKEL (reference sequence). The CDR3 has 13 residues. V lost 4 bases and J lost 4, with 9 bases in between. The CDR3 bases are TGTGCCAGCAGCCGGGACCCCCCAGATACGCAGTATTTT. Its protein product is CASSRDPPDTQYF.

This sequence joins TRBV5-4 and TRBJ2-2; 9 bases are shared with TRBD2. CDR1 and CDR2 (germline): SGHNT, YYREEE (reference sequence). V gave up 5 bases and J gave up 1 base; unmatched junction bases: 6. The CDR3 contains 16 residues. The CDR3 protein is CASSSKTSGNTGELFF. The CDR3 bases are TGTGCCAGCAGTTCAAAGACTAGCGGGAACACCGGGGAGCTGTTTTTT.

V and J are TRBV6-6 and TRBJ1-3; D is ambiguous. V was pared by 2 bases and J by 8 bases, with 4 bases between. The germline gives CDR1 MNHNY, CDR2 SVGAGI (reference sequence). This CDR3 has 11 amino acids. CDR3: CASSYGDTIYF. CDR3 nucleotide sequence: TGTGCCAGCAGTTACGGGGACACCATATATTTT.

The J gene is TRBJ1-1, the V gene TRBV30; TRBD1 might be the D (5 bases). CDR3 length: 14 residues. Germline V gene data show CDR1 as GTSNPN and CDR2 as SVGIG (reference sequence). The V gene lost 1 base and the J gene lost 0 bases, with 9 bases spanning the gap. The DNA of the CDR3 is TGTGCCTGGAGTGCAGGGCAGTTGAACACTGAAGCTTTCTTT. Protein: CAWSAGQLNTEAFF. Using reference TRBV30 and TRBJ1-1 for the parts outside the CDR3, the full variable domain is SQTIHQWPATLVQPVGSPLSLECTVEGTSNPNLYWYRQAAGRGLQLLFYSVGIGQISSEVPQNLSASRPQDRQFILSSKKLLLSDSGFYLCAWSAGQLNTEAFFGQGTRLTVV.

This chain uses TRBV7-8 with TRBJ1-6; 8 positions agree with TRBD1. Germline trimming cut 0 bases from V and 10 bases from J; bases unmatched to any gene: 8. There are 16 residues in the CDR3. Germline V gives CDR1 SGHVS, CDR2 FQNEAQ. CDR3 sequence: CASSLAFQGAGSPLHF. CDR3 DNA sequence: TGTGCCAGCAGCTTAGCGTTTCAGGGGGCAGGGTCACCCCTCCACTTT.

As DNA, the CDR3 is TGTGCCACCAGCCCGCAGCTTTCCTACGAGCAGTACTTC. Encoded protein: CATSPQLSYEQYF. The chain uses TRBV15 and TRBJ2-7, with D unclear. Deletions cut 5 bases from V and 1 base from J, with 9 bases between. The CDR3 runs 13 residues. Germline CDR1 reads LNHNV; CDR2 reads YYDKDF (reference sequence).

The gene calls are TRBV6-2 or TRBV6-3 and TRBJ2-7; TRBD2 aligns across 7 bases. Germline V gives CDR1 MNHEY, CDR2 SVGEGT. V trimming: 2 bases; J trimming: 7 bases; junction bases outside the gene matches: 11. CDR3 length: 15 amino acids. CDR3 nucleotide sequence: TGTGCCAGCAGTTACGGGGGGGTCTCACGGAGGGAGCAGTACTTC. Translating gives CASSYGGVSRREQYF.

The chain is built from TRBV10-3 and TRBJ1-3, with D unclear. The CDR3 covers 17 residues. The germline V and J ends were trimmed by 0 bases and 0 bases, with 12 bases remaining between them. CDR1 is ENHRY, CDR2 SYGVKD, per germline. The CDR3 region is CAISESIRRDSGNTIYF. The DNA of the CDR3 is TGTGCCATCAGTGAGTCGATACGACGGGACTCTGGAAACACCATATATTTT.

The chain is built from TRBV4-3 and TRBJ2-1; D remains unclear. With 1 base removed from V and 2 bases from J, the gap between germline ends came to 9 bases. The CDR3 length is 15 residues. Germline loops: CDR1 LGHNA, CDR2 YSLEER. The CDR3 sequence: CASSQGSAAYNEQFF. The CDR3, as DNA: TGCGCCAGCAGCCAAGGTAGTGCGGCCTACAATGAGCAGTTCTTC.